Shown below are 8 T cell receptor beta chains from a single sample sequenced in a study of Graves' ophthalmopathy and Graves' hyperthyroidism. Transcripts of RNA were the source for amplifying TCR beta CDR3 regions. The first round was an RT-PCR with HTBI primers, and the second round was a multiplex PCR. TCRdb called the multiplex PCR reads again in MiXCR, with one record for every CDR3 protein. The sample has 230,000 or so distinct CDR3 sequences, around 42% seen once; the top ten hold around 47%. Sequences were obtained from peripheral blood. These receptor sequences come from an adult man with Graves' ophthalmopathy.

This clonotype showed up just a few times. CDR3 sequence: CASSSWGGEETQYF. The DNA for the CDR3 is TGCGCCAGCAGCTCATGGGGGGGTGAGGAGACCCAGTACTTC. The gene calls are TRBV4-1 and TRBJ2-5; 7 bases fit TRBD2. Germline-derived CDR1 and CDR2 are MGHRA and YSYEKL. This CDR3 has 14 amino acids. V lost 5 bases and J lost 5; bases outside the gene matches: 8.

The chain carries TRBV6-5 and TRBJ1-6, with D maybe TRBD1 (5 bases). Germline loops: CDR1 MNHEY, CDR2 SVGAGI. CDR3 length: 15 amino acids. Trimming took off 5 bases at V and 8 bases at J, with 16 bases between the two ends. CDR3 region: CASSEGDSFDSPLHF. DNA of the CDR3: TGTGCCAGCAGTGAAGGAGACAGTTTCGATTCACCCCTCCACTTT.

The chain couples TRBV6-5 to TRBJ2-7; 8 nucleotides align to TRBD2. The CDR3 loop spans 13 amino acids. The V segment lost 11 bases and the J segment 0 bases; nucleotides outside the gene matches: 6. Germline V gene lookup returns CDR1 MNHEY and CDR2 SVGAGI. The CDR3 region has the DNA TGTGCCTGTGGGACTAGTCTCTCCTACGAGCAGTACTTC. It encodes CACGTSLSYEQYF.

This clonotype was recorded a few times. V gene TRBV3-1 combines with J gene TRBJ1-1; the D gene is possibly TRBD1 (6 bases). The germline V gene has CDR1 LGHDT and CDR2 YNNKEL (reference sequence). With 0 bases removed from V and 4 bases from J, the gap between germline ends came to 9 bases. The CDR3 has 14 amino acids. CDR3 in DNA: TGTGCCAGCAGCCAAGAACTGACAGGCACTGAAGCTTTCTTT. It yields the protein CASSQELTGTEAFF.

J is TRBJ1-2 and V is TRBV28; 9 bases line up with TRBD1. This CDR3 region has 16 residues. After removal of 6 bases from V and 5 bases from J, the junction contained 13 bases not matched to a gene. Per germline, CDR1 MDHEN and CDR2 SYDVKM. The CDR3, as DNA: TGTGCCAGCAGCCCCTCCGGGACAGGGAGCTCTTATGGCTACACCTTC. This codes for CASSPSGTGSSYGYTF.

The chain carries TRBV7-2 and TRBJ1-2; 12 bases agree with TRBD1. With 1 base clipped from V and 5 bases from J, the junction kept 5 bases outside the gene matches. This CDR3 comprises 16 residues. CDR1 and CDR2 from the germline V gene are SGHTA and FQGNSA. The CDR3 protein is CASSLGDRGRRYGYTF. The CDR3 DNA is TGTGCCAGCAGCTTAGGGGACAGGGGGCGACGGTATGGCTACACCTTC.

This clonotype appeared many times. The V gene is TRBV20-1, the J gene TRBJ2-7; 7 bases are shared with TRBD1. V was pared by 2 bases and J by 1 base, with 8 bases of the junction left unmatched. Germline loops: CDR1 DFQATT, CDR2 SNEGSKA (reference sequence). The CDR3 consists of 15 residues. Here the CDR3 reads CSARSQGIGSYEQYF. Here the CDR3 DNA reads TGCAGTGCTAGATCACAGGGGATTGGGTCCTACGAGCAGTACTTC.

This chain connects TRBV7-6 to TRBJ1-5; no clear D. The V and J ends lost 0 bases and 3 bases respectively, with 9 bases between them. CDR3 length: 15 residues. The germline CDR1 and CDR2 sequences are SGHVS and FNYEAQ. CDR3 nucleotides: TGTGCCAGCAGCTTAGCCGCGGGGATCAATCAGCCCCAGCATTTT. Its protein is CASSLAAGINQPQHF.